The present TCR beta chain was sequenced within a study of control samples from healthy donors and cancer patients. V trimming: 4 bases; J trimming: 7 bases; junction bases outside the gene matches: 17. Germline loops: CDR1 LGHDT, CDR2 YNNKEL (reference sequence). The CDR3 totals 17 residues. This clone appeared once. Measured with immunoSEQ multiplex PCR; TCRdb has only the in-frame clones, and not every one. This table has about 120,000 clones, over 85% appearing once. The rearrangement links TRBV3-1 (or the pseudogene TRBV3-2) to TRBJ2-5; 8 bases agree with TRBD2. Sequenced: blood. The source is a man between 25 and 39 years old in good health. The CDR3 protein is CASSRVLAGGASVTQYF. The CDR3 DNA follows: TGTGCCAGCAGCCGGGTCTTGGCCGGGGGGGCCTCAGTGACCCAGTACTTC.